Presented here are 23 T cell receptor beta chains from one specimen sequenced in a study of shared clonotypes between healthy human individuals (dated by TCRdb to about 2020). The protocol used for the library was the immunoSEQ multiplex PCR assay. In its TCRdb copy, this immuneACCESS table keeps in-frame sequences only and misses some clones. Where compared with another copy, unresolved V genes explain less than half of these, and the others have no known cause. This sample holds approximately 1.5 million clones; 98% were observed only once. Around 0.38% of the sample is held by the ten biggest clonotypes. Sequenced: naive CD4+ T cells sorted from blood. According to the study, the label for this sample's cell subset or site signals: CD45RA+ positively selected. These receptors originate from a man aged 25-45 years in good health.

CDR3 in amino acids: CASSLASAGGQTYEQYF. The CDR3 DNA reads as TGCGCCAGCAGCTTGGCGTCGGCAGGGGGGCAGACCTACGAGCAGTACTTC. This chain joins TRBV5-1 and TRBJ2-7; possibly TRBD1 for D (7 bases). The CDR3 consists of 17 residues. Trimming cost V 0 bases and J 2 bases, with 18 bases left between them. Germline assignment: CDR1 SGHRS and CDR2 YFSETQ. Using reference TRBV5-1 and TRBJ2-7 for the parts outside the CDR3, the full variable domain is KAGVTQTPRYLIKTRGQQVTLSCSPISGHRSVSWYQQTPGQGLQFLFEYFSETQRNKGNFPGRFSGRQFSNSRSEMNVSTLELGDSALYLCASSLASAGGQTYEQYFGPGTRLTVT.

The chain uses TRBV11-3 and TRBJ2-2; 13 bases agree with TRBD2. After removal of 5 bases from V and 4 bases from J, the junction contained 4 bases not matched to a gene. CDR1 and CDR2 (germline): SGHNT, YENEEA. This CDR3 contains 16 residues. The CDR3 DNA sequence: TGTGCCAGCAGCCCCCGGACTAGCGGGAGCACCGGGGAGCTGTTTTTT. Translated: CASSPRTSGSTGELFF.

J is TRBJ2-7 and V is TRBV11-2, with 13 bases that match TRBD2. V gave up 4 bases and J gave up 0 bases; unmatched junction bases: 3. CDR3 length equals 16 residues. CDR1 SGHAT and CDR2 FQNNGV come from the germline V gene. CDR3 DNA: TGTGCCAGCAGCTGGGGACTAGCGGGAACCTCCTACGAGCAGTACTTC. This translates into CASSWGLAGTSYEQYF.

This chain uses TRBV19 with TRBJ2-2; 11 bases agree with TRBD1. The J segment lost 4 bases and the V segment lost 10 bases, leaving 5 bases of the junction unmatched. CDR3 size: 14 residues. Germline V CDR1 and CDR2: LNHDA, SQIVND (reference sequence). The CDR3 here is CATWDRGGTGELFF. CDR3 DNA sequence: TGTGCCACCTGGGACAGGGGGGGCACCGGGGAGCTGTTTTTT.

The chain employs TRBV7-9 and TRBJ2-2, with 10 bases identical to TRBD2. Losses at the gene ends were 2 bases for V and 6 bases for J; bases not matched to a gene: 6. The CDR3 contains 16 residues. Germline V gene sequence: CDR1 SEHNR, CDR2 FQNEAQ (reference sequence). CDR3 in amino acids: CASSLRRLAGAGELFF. The DNA for the CDR3 is TGTGCCAGCAGCTTAAGGCGCCTAGCGGGAGCCGGGGAGCTGTTTTTT.

V is TRBV7-9 and J is TRBJ2-7; 10 bases align to TRBD2. Germline CDR1 SEHNR, CDR2 FQNEAQ (reference sequence). V lost 7 bases to trimming and J lost 5 bases; unmatched junction nucleotides: 8. CDR3 length: 14 amino acids. The CDR3 spells CASNQREGPHEQYF. The CDR3 coding sequence is TGTGCCAGCAATCAGCGGGAGGGCCCCCACGAGCAGTACTTC.

The genes are TRBV19 and TRBJ2-7; the D call may be TRBD1 or TRBD2 (5 bases each). CDR1 LNHDA and CDR2 SQIVND come from the germline V gene (reference sequence). Trimming left V 6 bases short and J 2 bases short, with 14 bases between. This CDR3 is 14 amino acids long. CDR3 DNA sequence: TGTGCCAGTAGCCTCCCGGGGCTAGCCTACGAGCAGTACTTC. Residues: CASSLPGLAYEQYF.

V and J are TRBV5-1 and TRBJ2-2, with D perhaps TRBD1 or TRBD2 (5 bases each). The CDR3 totals 14 residues. Deletions cut 7 bases from V and 6 bases from J, with 16 bases between. Germline V CDR1 and CDR2: SGHRS, YFSETQ. CDR3 sequence reads: CASLSLLGAGELFF. The CDR3 DNA reads TGCGCCAGCCTTAGCTTATTGGGGGCCGGGGAGCTGTTTTTT.

This rearrangement joins TRBV5-1 to TRBJ1-4; TRBD1 might be the D (6 bases). CDR1 is SGHRS, CDR2 YFSETQ, per germline. The V gene lost 4 bases and the J gene lost 8 bases, with 18 bases spanning the gap. The CDR3 has 15 amino acids. The CDR3, as DNA: TGCGCCAGCAGCGGTTCAGGGGAGGGTTACGAAAAACTGTTTTTT. Translation: CASSGSGEGYEKLFF.

The chain combines TRBV11-2 with TRBJ1-6, with 7 bases that match TRBD1. V trimming: 5 bases; J trimming: 0 bases; junction bases outside the gene matches: 7. The CDR3 covers 17 residues. Germline loops: CDR1 SGHAT, CDR2 FQNNGV. The CDR3 is CASSTWDSSSYNSPLHF. DNA of the CDR3: TGTGCCAGCAGCACCTGGGACAGTAGCTCCTATAATTCACCCCTCCACTTT.

In DNA, the CDR3 is TGTGCCAGAAGGCGACTAGCGGGAGGTGATACGCAGTATTTT. Amino acid sequence: CARRRLAGGDTQYF. This chain connects TRBV6-4 to TRBJ2-3; 13 bases are shared with TRBD2. V was clipped by 9 bases and J by 6 bases; unmatched bases: 6. Germline CDR1 reads MRHNA; CDR2 reads SNTAGT. CDR3 length: 14 amino acids.

The genes are TRBV5-6 and TRBJ1-4; 7 positions agree with TRBD1. V trimming: 0 bases; J trimming: 5 bases; junction bases outside the gene matches: 7. The CDR3 sequence is 16 residues long. Germline lookup yields CDR1 SGHDT and CDR2 YYEEEE. The CDR3 DNA follows: TGTGCCAGCAGCTTGGCCAGACAGGGAGGGAATGAAAAACTGTTTTTT. This translates into CASSLARQGGNEKLFF.

The chain uses TRBV9 and TRBJ2-5, with D hard to call. V lost 1 base, J lost 1 base, and 8 bases lay in between. The length of the CDR3 is 14 residues. Germline loops: CDR1 SGDLS, CDR2 YYNGEE. In DNA form, the CDR3 reads TGTGCCAGCAGCGTAATTCCCACCCAAGAGACCCAGTACTTC. This codes for CASSVIPTQETQYF.

V usage is TRBV7-9 and J usage is TRBJ2-2; TRBD2 matches 13 bases. The CDR3 length is 18 residues. The ends lost 2 bases at V and 6 bases at J; junction bases unmatched: 9. Germline loops: CDR1 SEHNR, CDR2 FQNEAQ (reference sequence). CDR3 region: CASSLIATSGRKAGELFF. The CDR3 DNA is TGTGCCAGCAGCTTAATCGCGACTAGCGGGAGGAAAGCCGGGGAGCTGTTTTTT.

Of note for this clone: In the same sample, other DNA sequences code for this CDR3. The gene calls are TRBV18 and TRBJ1-1; D call uncertain. This CDR3 contains 13 residues. Germline CDR1 KGHSH, CDR2 LQKENI. V was clipped by 2 bases and J by 0 bases, with 4 bases between them. CDR3 DNA sequence: TGTGCCAGCTCACCAAGTTTGAACACTGAAGCTTTCTTT. This encodes CASSPSLNTEAFF.

The chain has TRBV2 and TRBJ2-3; D ambiguous. Germline-derived CDR1 and CDR2 are SNHLY and FYNNEI. There are 14 residues in the CDR3. Deletions cut 6 bases from V and 4 bases from J, with 14 bases between. The chain's CDR3 is CASSPNQLADTQYF. CDR3 bases: TGTGCCAGCAGCCCAAACCAATTGGCAGATACGCAGTATTTT.

The chain joins TRBV19 to TRBJ2-7; a weak D match, TRBD2 (5 bases). Trimming shortened V by 1 base and J by 2 bases, and 18 bases separated the two germline ends. The CDR3 is made up of 17 amino acids. CDR1 LNHDA and CDR2 SQIVND come from the germline V gene (reference sequence). CDR3 bases: TGTGCCAGTAGTATAGTAGCGCTACCCGGCGGGCCCTACGAGCAGTACTTC. Protein: CASSIVALPGGPYEQYF. The full variable domain, rest sourced from reference TRBV19 and TRBJ2-7, is DGGITQSPKYLFRKEGQNVTLSCEQNLNHDAMYWYRQDPGQGLRLIYYSQIVNDFQKGDIAEGYSVSREKKESFPLTVTSAQKNPTAFYLCASSIVALPGGPYEQYFGPGTRLTVT.

V and J are TRBV6-5 and TRBJ1-5, with D tentatively TRBD1 (5 bases). Between the trimmed V and J ends, which lost 6 bases and 1 base, there was a span of 13 bases. Germline CDR1 MNHEY, CDR2 SVGAGI. The CDR3 spans 15 residues. CDR3 nucleotide sequence: TGTGCCAGCAGGGCGGGGTGGGGCAGCAATCAGCCCCAGCATTTT. Amino acid sequence: CASRAGWGSNQPQHF.

This chain uses TRBV6-1 with TRBJ1-1; D perhaps matches TRBD1 (6 bases). Trimming shortened V by 10 bases and J by 6 bases, and 12 bases separated the two germline ends. Per the germline V gene, CDR1 is MNHNS and CDR2 is SASEGT. CDR3 length equals 11 residues. Here the CDR3 DNA reads TGTGCCACATGGGGGGGCGCTGAAGCTTTCTTT. The encoded protein is CATWGGAEAFF.

This clone came up once. The chain joins TRBV9 to TRBJ2-7; D tentatively reads TRBD1 or TRBD2 (5 bases each). Trimming took 0 bases from V and 4 from J, leaving 11 bases between them. Germline loops: CDR1 SGDLS, CDR2 YYNGEE. The CDR3 runs to 14 residues. CDR3: CASSVVWDGYEQYF. The CDR3 coding sequence is TGTGCCAGCAGCGTAGTATGGGACGGATACGAGCAGTACTTC.

The chain employs TRBV18 and TRBJ2-2; D is unclear. This CDR3 spans 14 amino acids. The germline V gene has CDR1 KGHSH and CDR2 LQKENI. V gave up 2 bases and J gave up 4 bases, with 8 bases separating them. Here the CDR3 DNA reads TGTGCCAGCTCACCAAAAGTGGGCACCGGGGAGCTGTTTTTT. Translating gives CASSPKVGTGELFF.

This chain uses TRBV7-6 with TRBJ2-2; tentatively, D is TRBD2 (5 bases). Germline assignment: CDR1 SGHVS and CDR2 FNYEAQ. CDR3 length equals 16 residues. V dropped 5 bases and J dropped 2 bases, with 15 bases sitting between them. DNA of the CDR3: TGTGCCAGCAGCCCCACTGGACTCGAAAACACCGGGGAGCTGTTTTTT. Its protein product is CASSPTGLENTGELFF.

Written as DNA, the CDR3 is TGCGCCAGCAGCTTACCACAGGGGCAAGAGACCCAGTACTTC. Translation gives CASSLPQGQETQYF. The chain combines TRBV5-1 with TRBJ2-5; 7 nucleotides match TRBD1. The J segment lost 2 bases and the V segment lost 2 bases, leaving 3 bases of the junction unmatched. The CDR3 sequence is 14 residues long. The germline gives CDR1 SGHRS, CDR2 YFSETQ.